A selection of T cell receptor beta chains follows, all from one sample in a study of blood T cell repertoires in COVID-19. Some clones are missing from TCRdb's copy, which holds only in-frame ones; the method was immunoSEQ multiplex PCR. In the table there are around 70,000 clones, around 90% of which are singletons. Sample: peripheral blood. The source is a human donor in a cohort sampled during active COVID-19. CDR3s include the opening cysteine and the closing phenylalanine or tryptophan. The D gene is left open where the match is weak. Clone size is shown for a subset of rows, as once, few, many or a class of expanded clone.

d_gene,v_gene,j_gene,abundance,CDR3aa,CDR3nt
TRBD1,TRBV18,TRBJ1-1,-,CASSPLTGDATEAFF,TGTGCCAGCTCACCTCTGACAGGGGATGCGACTGAAGCTTTCTTT
-,TRBV6-5,TRBJ2-3,-,CASSYSTGYTDTQYF,TGTGCCAGCAGTTACTCGACGGGATACACAGATACGCAGTATTTT
TRBD1,TRBV2,TRBJ2-7,-,CASSGDRPYEQYF,TGTGCCAGCAGTGGGGACAGACCCTACGAGCAGTACTTC
-,TRBV5-1,TRBJ2-2,-,CASTILTASRTGELFF,TGCGCCAGCACCATCTTGACGGCCTCGCGGACCGGGGAGCTGTTTTTT
-,TRBV19,TRBJ1-3,-,CASSIVEGGKNTIYF,TGTGCCAGTAGTATAGTCGAGGGTGGAAAAAACACCATATATTTT
TRBD1,TRBV19,TRBJ2-2,-,CASSIRTGGRGGTGELFF,TGTGCCAGTAGTATACGAACAGGGGGCCGGGGAGGGACCGGGGAGCTGTTTTTT
-,TRBV4-3,TRBJ1-2,-,CASSQVLWAGVNYGYTF,TGCGCCAGCAGCCAAGTTCTATGGGCAGGGGTAAACTATGGCTACACCTTC
-,TRBV3-1/TRBV3-2,TRBJ1-2,-,CASSQGVTPIGYTF,TGTGCCAGCAGCCAAGGAGTGACACCTATAGGCTACACCTTC
-,TRBV18,TRBJ2-5,-,CASSPRTLQETQYF,TGTGCCAGCTCACCAAGGACATTACAAGAGACCCAGTACTTC
TRBD2,TRBV28,TRBJ2-1,-,CASSQTGTSGYNEQFF,TGTGCCAGCAGTCAGACCGGGACTAGCGGCTACAATGAGCAGTTCTTC
-,TRBV7-3,TRBJ1-1,once,CASSLESTTNTEAFF,TGTGCCAGCAGCTTAGAGTCGACAACGAACACTGAAGCTTTCTTT
TRBD1,TRBV7-2,TRBJ2-2,-,CASSARLRTGGMRRELFF,TGTGCCAGCAGCGCGCGCCTGCGGACAGGGGGCATGCGGAGGGAGCTGTTTTTT
TRBD2,TRBV25-1,TRBJ2-5,-,CASSDPGQWEGETQYF,TGTGCCAGCAGTGACCCAGGGCAATGGGAGGGAGAGACCCAGTACTTC
TRBD2,TRBV7-8,TRBJ2-3,-,CASSLEGLAVRNTQYF,TGTGCCAGCAGCTTAGAGGGACTAGCGGTACGAAATACGCAGTATTTT
-,TRBV18,TRBJ2-5,-,CASSPQANRVGTQYF,TGTGCCAGCTCACCACAAGCCAACCGGGTGGGGACCCAGTACTTC
-,TRBV27,TRBJ2-1,-,CASSLSLNNEQFF,TGTGCCAGCAGTTTATCTCTTAACAATGAGCAGTTCTTC
-,TRBV6-5,TRBJ1-3,-,CASSYSDTSSGNTIYF,TGTGCCAGCAGTTACTCCGACACAAGCTCTGGAAACACCATATATTTT
TRBD2,TRBV20-1,TRBJ2-7,few,CSASLAGVLEQYF,TGCAGTGCCAGTCTAGCGGGGGTCTTAGAGCAGTACTTC
-,TRBV5-1,TRBJ2-3,-,CASSSSPGTDTQYF,TGCGCCAGCAGCTCATCACCAGGGACAGATACGCAGTATTTT
-,TRBV5-1,TRBJ2-3,-,CASSGPGHSTDTQYF,TGCGCCAGCAGCGGACCGGGACATAGCACAGATACGCAGTATTTT
-,TRBV27,TRBJ2-2,-,CASSLWTTGELFF,TGTGCCAGCAGTCTGTGGACAACCGGGGAGCTGTTTTTT
-,TRBV6-1,TRBJ1-4,-,CASSEGGALTNEKLFF,TGTGCCAGCAGTGAGGGCGGGGCTCTGACTAATGAAAAACTGTTTTTT
TRBD1,TRBV3-1/TRBV3-2,TRBJ1-1,-,CASSQVARGSTEAFF,TGTGCCAGCAGCCAAGTCGCCAGGGGGAGCACTGAAGCTTTCTTT
TRBD1,TRBV28,TRBJ2-3,-,CASTTRTGTLPDTQYF,TGTGCCAGCACCACCCGGACAGGGACGCTTCCAGATACGCAGTATTTT
-,TRBV19,TRBJ2-1,-,CASSIALRADEQFF,TGTGCCAGTAGTATAGCGTTGCGGGCGGATGAGCAGTTCTTC
TRBD1,TRBV18,TRBJ1-2,-,CASSRLTGGEVGYTF,TGTGCCAGCTCACGACTGACAGGGGGCGAGGTTGGCTACACCTTC
TRBD2,TRBV5-6,TRBJ2-2,-,CASAHSGVLNHGELFF,TGTGCCAGCGCGCACAGCGGGGTCCTAAACCACGGGGAGCTGTTTTTT
TRBD2,TRBV5-1,TRBJ2-5,-,CASSTGGALGETQYF,TGCGCCAGCAGCACCGGGGGGGCCCTTGGGGAGACCCAGTACTTC
TRBD2,TRBV7-2,TRBJ2-3,-,CASSLSGLPGGRDTQYF,TGTGCCAGCAGCTTAAGCGGTCTTCCGGGGGGGCGTGATACGCAGTATTTT
-,TRBV3-1/TRBV3-2,TRBJ2-1,-,CASRASGTPANEQFF,TGTGCCAGCAGGGCTTCCGGGACTCCTGCCAATGAGCAGTTCTTC
-,TRBV21-1,TRBJ2-7,-,CASTPGHPSYEQYF,TGTGCCAGCACCCCGGGACACCCCTCCTACGAGCAGTACTTC
-,TRBV18,TRBJ2-1,-,CASSQQGIGEQFF,TGTGCCAGCTCACAACAGGGAATCGGTGAGCAGTTCTTC
TRBD1,TRBV7-9,TRBJ1-1,-,CASTSSGAGGNTEAFF,TGTGCCAGCACCTCTTCGGGGGCAGGGGGGAACACTGAAGCTTTCTTT
TRBD2,TRBV5-4,TRBJ2-2,-,CASSFGGLAGGPGELFF,TGTGCCAGCAGCTTCGGTGGACTAGCGGGAGGTCCCGGGGAGCTGTTTTTT
-,TRBV21-1,TRBJ2-1,-,CASSKGVAGRRNEQFF,TGTGCCAGCAGCAAAGGGGTAGCGGGACGGCGGAATGAGCAGTTCTTC
-,TRBV12-3/TRBV12-4,TRBJ1-2,-,CASSDRQERGYTF,TGTGCCAGCAGTGACCGACAGGAGCGTGGCTACACCTTC
-,TRBV19,TRBJ1-2,-,CASQGNKGYTF,TGTGCCAGTCAGGGAAACAAAGGCTACACCTTC
-,TRBV10-3,TRBJ1-2,-,CAISVQGGYTF,TGTGCCATCAGTGTTCAGGGTGGCTACACCTTC
TRBD1,TRBV5-6,TRBJ1-6,-,CASSSGTGVVNSPLHF,TGTGCCAGCAGCTCCGGGACAGGGGTAGTAAATTCACCCCTCCACTTT
-,TRBV30,TRBJ2-5,-,CAWSLAQETQYF,TGTGCCTGGAGTCTTGCGCAAGAGACCCAGTACTTC
-,TRBV10-1,TRBJ1-1,once,CASSESSVMNTEAFF,TGCGCCAGCAGTGAGTCCTCAGTCATGAACACTGAAGCTTTCTTT
-,TRBV18,TRBJ2-3,-,CASSPAQVNTDTQYF,TGTGCCAGCTCACCAGCACAGGTGAACACAGATACGCAGTATTTT
-,TRBV6-1,TRBJ1-1,once,CASSEVGGRGEAFF,TGTGCCAGCAGTGAAGTAGGAGGGCGGGGTGAAGCTTTCTTT